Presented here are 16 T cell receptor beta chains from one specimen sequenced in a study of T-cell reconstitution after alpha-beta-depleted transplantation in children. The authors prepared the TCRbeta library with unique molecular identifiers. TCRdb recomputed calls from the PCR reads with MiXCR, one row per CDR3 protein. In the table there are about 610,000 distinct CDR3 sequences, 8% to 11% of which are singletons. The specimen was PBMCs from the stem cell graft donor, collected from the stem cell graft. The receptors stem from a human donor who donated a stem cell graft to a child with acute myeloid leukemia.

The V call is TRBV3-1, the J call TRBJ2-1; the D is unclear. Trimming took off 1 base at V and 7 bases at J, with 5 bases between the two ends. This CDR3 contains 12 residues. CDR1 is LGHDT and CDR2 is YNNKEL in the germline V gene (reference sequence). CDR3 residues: CASSQVANEQFF. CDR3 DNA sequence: TGTGCCAGCAGCCAAGTAGCTAATGAGCAGTTCTTC.

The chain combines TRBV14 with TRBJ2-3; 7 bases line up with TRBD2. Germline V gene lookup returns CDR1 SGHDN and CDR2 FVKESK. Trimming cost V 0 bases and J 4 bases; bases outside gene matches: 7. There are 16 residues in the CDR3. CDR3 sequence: CASSQDWRLASDTQYF. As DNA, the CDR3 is TGTGCCAGCAGCCAAGATTGGCGACTAGCCTCAGATACGCAGTATTTT.

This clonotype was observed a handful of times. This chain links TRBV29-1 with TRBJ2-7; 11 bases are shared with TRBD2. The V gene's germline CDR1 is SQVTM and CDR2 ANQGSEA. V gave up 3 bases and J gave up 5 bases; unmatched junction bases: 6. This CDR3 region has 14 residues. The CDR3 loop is CSVEATSGMDEQYF. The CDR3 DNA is TGCAGCGTTGAGGCGACTAGCGGGATGGACGAGCAGTACTTC.

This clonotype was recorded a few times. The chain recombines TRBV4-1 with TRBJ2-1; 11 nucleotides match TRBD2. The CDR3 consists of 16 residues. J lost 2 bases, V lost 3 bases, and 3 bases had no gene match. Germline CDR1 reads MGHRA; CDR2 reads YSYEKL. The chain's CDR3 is CASSQPTSGAYNEQFF. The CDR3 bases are TGCGCCAGCAGCCAGCCGACTAGCGGGGCCTACAATGAGCAGTTCTTC.

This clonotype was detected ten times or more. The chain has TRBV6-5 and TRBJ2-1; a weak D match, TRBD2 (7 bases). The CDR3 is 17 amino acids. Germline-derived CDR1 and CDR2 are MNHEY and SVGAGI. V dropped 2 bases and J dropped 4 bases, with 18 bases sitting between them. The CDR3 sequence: CASSYTGGGGPYNEQFF. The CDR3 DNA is TGTGCCAGCAGTTACACCGGGGGAGGGGGACCTTACAATGAGCAGTTCTTC.

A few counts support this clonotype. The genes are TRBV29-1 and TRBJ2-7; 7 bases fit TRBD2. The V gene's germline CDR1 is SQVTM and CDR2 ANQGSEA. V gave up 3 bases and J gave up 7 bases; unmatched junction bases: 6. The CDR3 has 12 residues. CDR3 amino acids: CSVEGGGEEQYF. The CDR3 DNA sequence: TGCAGCGTTGAGGGGGGAGGGGAAGAGCAGTACTTC.

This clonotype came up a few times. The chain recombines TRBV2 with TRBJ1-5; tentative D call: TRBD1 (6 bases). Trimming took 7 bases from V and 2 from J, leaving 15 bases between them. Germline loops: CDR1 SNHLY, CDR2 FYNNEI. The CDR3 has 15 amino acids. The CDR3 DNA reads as TGTGCCAGCAAGTTGGGGGGCTTCGGCAATCAGCCCCAGCATTTT. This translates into CASKLGGFGNQPQHF.

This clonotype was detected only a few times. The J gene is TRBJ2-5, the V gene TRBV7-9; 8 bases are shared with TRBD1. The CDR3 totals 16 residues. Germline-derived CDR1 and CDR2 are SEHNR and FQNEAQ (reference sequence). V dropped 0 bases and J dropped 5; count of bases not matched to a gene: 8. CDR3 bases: TGTGCCAGCAGCTTAGCGGGGACAGGCGGAGGGGAGACCCAGTACTTC. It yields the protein CASSLAGTGGGETQYF.

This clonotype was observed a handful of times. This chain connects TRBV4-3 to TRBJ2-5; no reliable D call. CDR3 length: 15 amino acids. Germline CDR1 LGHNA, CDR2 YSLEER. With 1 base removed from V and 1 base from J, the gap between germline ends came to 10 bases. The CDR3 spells CASSQVLRAQETQYF. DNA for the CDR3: TGCGCCAGCAGCCAAGTTCTCCGGGCCCAAGAGACCCAGTACTTC.

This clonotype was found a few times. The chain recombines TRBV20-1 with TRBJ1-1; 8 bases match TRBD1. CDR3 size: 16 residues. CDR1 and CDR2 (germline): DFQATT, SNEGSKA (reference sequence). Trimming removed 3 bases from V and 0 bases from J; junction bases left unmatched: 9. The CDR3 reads CSASSGTGIVNTEAFF. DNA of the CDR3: TGCAGTGCTAGCTCCGGGACAGGTATCGTGAACACTGAAGCTTTCTTT.

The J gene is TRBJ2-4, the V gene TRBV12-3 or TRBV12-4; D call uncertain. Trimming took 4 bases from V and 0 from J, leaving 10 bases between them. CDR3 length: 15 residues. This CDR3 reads CASSSAQIAKNIQYF. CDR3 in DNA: TGTGCCAGCAGTTCTGCACAAATAGCCAAAAACATTCAGTACTTC.

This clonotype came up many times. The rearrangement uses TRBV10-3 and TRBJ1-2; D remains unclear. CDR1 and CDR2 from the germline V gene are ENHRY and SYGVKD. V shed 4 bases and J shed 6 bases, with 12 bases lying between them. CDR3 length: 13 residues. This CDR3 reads CAISGGRQNGYTF. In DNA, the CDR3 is TGTGCCATCAGTGGCGGGAGACAAAATGGCTACACCTTC.

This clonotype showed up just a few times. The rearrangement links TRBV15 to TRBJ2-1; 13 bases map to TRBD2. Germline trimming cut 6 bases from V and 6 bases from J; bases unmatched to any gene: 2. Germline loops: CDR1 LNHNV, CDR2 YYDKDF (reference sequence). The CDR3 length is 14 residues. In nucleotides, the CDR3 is TGTGCCACCAGAGGGACTAGCGGGACCAATGAGCAGTTCTTC. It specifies CATRGTSGTNEQFF.

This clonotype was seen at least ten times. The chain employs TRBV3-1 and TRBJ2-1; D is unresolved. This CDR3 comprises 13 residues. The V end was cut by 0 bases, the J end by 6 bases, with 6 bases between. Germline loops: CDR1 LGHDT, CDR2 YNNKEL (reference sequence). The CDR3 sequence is CASSQDRLNEQFF. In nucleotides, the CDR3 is TGTGCCAGCAGCCAAGACCGACTCAATGAGCAGTTCTTC.

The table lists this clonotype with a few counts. The CDR3 DNA reads as TGTGCCAGCAGGCTTAGCAGGGGGACAGATACGCAGTATTTT. Translated: CASRLSRGTDTQYF. The J gene is TRBJ2-3, the V gene TRBV2; 7 bases map to TRBD1. Germline CDR1 and CDR2: SNHLY and FYNNEI. This CDR3 is 14 amino acids long. The V gene end was trimmed by 6 bases and the J gene end by 3 bases; junction bases not matched to a gene: 6.

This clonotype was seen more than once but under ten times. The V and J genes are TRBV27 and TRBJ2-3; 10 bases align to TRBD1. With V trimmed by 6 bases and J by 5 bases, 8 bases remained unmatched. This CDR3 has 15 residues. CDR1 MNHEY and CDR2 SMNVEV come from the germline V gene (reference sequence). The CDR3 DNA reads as TGTGCCAGCAGAGGACACGGGACAGGGGAAGATACGCAGTATTTT. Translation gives CASRGHGTGEDTQYF.